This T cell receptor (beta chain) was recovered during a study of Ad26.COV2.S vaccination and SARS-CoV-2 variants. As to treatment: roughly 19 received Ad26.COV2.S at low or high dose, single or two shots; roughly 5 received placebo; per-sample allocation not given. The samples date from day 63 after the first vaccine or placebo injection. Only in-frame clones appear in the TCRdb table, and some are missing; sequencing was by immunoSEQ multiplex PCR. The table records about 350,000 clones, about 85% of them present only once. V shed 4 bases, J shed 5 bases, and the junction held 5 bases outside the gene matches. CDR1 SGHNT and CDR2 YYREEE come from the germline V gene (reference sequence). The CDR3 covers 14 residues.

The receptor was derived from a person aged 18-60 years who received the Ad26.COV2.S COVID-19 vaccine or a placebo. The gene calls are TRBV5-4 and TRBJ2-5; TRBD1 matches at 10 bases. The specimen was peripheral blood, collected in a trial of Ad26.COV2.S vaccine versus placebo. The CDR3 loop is CASSGTGAVETQYF. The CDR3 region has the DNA TGTGCCAGCAGCGGGACAGGGGCAGTGGAGACCCAGTACTTC. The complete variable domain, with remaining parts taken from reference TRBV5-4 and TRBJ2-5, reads ETGVTQSPTHLIKTRGQQVTLRCSSQSGHNTVSWYQQALGQGPQFIFQYYREEENGRGNFPPRFSGLQFPNYSSELNVNALELDDSALYLCASSGTGAVETQYFGPGTRLLVL.